The clone carrying this TCR beta chain was counted only a few times. Its antigen is not known. The junction does not match germline at one end; this may be a read error. The entirety of the isolated RNA underwent reverse transcription, so expressed TCRB transcripts were sequenced. Generated by immunoSEQ multiplex PCR, the TCRdb table keeps only in-frame clones and is missing some. The table lists more than 300,000 clones, around a tenth of them singletons. The CDR3 spans 15 residues. Per germline, CDR1 SEHNR and CDR2 FQNEAQ (reference sequence). The data were taken from a study of beta chain features in type 1 diabetes. Findings and caveats of the study: Researchers report that Type 1 diabetes patients had moderately but significantly shorter TCRB CDR3s across all four CD4+ subsets. There was no resolution here of whether HLA type influences TCRB rearrangement.

The chain is built from TRBV7-9 and TRBJ2-1; D remains unclear. Sequencing was performed on central memory CD4+ T cells from blood. This TCR was sampled from a young man with type 1 diabetes. The CDR3 coding sequence is TGCGCCAGCAGCCAGCCCGATGGCTCCTACAATGAGCAGTTCTTC. Amino acids: CASSQPDGSYNEQFF.